This T cell receptor (beta chain) was captured by sequencing in a study of T cell changes during pregnancy in multiple sclerosis. Germline CDR1 SGHAT, CDR2 FQNNGV. V lost 4 bases to trimming and J lost 2 bases; unmatched junction nucleotides: 7. CDR3 length: 15 residues. Measured with immunoSEQ multiplex PCR; TCRdb has only the in-frame clones, and not every one. There are some 30,000 clones in the sample; about 90% occur only once, and less than 10% lies in the top ten. This material consisted of CD8+ T cells from peripheral blood mononuclear cells, taken in the second trimester of pregnancy. The sequence was obtained from a female donor with multiple sclerosis, enrolled in a pregnancy study. The genes are TRBV11-2 and TRBJ2-7; 8 bases align to TRBD1. Written as DNA, the CDR3 is TGTGCCAGCAGCTCAACGACAGGGGCTACCTACGAGCAGTACTTC. Translating it yields CASSSTTGATYEQYF. The whole variable domain, remainder taken from reference TRBV11-2 and TRBJ2-7, is EAGVAQSPRYKIIEKRQSVAFWCNPISGHATLYWYQQILGQGPKLLIQFQNNGVVDDSQLPKDRFSAERLKGVDSTLKIQPAKLEDSAVYLCASSSTTGATYEQYFGPGTRLTVT.